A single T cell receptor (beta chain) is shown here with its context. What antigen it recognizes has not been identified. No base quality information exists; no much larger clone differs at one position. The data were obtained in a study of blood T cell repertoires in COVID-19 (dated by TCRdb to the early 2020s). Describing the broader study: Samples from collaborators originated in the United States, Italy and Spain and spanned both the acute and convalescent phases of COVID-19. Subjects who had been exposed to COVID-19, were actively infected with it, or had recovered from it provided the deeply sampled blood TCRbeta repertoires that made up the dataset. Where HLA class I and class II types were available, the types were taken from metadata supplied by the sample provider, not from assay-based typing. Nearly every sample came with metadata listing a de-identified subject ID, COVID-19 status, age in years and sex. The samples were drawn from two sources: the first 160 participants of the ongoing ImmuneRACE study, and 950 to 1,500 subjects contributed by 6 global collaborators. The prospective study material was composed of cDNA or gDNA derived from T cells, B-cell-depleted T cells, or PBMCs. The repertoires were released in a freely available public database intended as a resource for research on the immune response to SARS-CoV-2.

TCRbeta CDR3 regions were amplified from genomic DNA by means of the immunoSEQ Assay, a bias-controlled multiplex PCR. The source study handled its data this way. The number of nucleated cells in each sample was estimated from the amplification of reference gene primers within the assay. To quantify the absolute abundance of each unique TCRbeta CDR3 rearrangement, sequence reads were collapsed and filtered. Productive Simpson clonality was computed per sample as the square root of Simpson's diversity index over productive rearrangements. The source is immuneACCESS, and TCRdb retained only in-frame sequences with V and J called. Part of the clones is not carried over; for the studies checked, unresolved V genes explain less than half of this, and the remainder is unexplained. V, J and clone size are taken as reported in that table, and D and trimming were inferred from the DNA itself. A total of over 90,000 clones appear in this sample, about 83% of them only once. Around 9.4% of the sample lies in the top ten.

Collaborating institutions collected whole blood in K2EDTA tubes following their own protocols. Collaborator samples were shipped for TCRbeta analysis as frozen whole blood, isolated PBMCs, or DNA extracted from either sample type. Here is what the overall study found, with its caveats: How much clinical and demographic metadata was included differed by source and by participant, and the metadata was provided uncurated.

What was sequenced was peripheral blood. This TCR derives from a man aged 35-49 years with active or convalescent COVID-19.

The nucleotide sequence is TGTGCCAGTAGCACATCGAAGGACAGGGGAAGAATTTCGGAAGAGACCCAGTACTTC. It translates as CASSTSKDRGRISEETQYF. The chain is assembled from TRBV19 and TRBJ2-5, and 9 junctional nucleotides match TRBD1. The CDR3 measures 19 amino acids from cysteine to phenylalanine. CDR3 DNA is the only sequence kept; it has 57 bases, read in frame from the first base. From the germline V gene (reference sequence), CDR1 is LNHDA and CDR2 is SQIVND. V is pruned by 6 bases and J by 3 bases, leaving 20 bases of the junction without a gene match.